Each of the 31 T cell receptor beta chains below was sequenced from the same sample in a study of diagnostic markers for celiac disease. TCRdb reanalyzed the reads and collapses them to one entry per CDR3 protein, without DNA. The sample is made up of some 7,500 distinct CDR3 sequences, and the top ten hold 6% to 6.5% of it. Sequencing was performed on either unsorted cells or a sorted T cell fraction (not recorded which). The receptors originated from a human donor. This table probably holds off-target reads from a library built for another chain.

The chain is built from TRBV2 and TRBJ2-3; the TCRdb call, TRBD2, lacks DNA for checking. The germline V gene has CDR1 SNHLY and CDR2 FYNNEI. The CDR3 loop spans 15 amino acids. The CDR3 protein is CASRDSLAGTDTQYF.

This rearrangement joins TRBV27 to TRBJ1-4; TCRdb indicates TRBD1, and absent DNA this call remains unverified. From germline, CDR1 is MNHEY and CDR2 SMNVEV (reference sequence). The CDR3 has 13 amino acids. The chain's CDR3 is CASKEQGWEKLFF.

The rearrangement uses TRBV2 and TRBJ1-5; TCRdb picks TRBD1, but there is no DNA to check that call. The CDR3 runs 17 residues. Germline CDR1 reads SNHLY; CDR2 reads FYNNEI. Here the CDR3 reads CASSGPRDRGFRQPQHF.

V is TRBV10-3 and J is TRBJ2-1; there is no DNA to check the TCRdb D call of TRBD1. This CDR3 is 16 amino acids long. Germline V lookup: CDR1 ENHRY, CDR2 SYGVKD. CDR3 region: CAISGPSGAGVYEQFF.

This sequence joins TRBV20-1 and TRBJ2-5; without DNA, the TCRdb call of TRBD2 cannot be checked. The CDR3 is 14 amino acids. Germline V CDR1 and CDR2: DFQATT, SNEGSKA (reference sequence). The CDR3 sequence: CSALWAGGQETQYF.

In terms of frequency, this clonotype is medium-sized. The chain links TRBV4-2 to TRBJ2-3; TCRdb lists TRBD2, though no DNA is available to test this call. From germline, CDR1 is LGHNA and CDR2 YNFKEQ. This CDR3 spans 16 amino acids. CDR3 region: CASSQEGYSGTDTQYF.

The CDR3 sequence is CASSQDSVRGGLLEAFF. This chain joins TRBV4-2 and TRBJ1-1; TCRdb's D call of TRBD1 is untestable without DNA. CDR1 LGHNA and CDR2 YNFKEQ come from the germline V gene. The CDR3 spans 17 residues.

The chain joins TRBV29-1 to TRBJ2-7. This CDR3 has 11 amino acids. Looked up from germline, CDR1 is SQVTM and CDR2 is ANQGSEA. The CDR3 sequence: CSSRDSYEQYF.

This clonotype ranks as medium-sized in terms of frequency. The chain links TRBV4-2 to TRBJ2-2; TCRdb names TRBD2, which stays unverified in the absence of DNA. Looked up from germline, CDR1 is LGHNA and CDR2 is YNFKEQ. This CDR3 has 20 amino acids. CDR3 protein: CASSRSFTGLANIHTGELFF.

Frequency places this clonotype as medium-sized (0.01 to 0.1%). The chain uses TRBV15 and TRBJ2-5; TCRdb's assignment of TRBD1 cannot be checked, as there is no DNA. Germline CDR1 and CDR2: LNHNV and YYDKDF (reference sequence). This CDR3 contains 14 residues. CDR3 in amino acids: CATSLGRGQETQYF.

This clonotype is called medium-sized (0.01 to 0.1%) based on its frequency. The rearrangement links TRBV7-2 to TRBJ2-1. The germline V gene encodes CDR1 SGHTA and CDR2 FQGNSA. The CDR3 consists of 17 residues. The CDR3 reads CASSLSLAGGSYNEQFF.

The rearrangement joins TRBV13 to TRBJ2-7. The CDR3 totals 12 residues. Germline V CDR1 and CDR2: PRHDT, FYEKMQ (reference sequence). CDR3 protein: CASSKGSYEQYF. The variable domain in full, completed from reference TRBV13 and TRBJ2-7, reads AAGVIQSPRHLIKEKRETATLKCYPIPRHDTVYWYQQGPGQDPQFLISFYEKMQSDKGSIPDRFSAQQFSDYHSELNMSSLELGDSALYFCASSKGSYEQYFGPGTRLTVT.

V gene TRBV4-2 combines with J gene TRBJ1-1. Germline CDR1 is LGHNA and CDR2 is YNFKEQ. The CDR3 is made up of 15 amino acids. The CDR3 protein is CASSQGALTYTEAFF.

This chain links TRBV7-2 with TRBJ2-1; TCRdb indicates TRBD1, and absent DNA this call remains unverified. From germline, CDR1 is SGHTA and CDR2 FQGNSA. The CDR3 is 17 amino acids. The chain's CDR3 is CASSSSGDAYSYNEQFF.

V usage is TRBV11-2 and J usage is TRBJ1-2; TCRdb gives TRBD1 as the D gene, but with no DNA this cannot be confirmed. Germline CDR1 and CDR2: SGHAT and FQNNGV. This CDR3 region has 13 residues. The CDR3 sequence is CASSLGQHYGYTF.

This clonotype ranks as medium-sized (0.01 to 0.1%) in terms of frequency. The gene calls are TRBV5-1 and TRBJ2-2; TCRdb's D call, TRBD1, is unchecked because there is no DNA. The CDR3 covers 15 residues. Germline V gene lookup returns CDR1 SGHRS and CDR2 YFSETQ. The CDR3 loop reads CASVTGDRDTGELFF.

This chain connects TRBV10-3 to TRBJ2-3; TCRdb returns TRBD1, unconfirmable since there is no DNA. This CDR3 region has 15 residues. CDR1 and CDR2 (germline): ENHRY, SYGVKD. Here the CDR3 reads CAIGNPGLAKDTQYF.

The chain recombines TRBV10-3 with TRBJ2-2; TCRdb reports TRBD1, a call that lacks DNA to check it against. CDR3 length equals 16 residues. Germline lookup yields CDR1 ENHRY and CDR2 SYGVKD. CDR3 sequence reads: CATGQGASRNTGELFF.

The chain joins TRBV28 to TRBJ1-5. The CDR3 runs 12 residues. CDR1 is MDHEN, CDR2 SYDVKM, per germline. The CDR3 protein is CASSISGRPQHF.

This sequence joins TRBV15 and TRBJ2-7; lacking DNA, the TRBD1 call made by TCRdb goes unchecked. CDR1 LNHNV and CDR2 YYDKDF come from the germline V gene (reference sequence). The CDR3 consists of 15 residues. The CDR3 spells CATRTGLGEPYEQYF.

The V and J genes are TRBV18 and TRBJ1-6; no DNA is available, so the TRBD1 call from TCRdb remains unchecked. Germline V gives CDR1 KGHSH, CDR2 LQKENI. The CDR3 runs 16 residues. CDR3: CASSPRQDTFHSPLHF.

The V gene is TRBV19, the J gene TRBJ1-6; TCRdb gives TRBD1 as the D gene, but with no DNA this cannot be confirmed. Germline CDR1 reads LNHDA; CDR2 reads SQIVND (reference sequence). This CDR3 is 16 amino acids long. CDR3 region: CASSMGHQIDNSPLHF.

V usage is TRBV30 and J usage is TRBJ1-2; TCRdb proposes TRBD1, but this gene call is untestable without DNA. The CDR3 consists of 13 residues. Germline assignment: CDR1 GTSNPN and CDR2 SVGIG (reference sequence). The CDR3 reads CAWSLERVDGYTF.

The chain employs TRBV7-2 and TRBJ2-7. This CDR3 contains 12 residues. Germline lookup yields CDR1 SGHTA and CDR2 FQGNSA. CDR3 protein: CASSVYSYEQYF.

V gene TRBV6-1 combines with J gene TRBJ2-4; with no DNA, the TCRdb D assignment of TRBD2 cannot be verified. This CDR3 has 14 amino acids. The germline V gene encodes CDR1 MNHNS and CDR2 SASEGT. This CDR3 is CASSPLAGGDIQYF.

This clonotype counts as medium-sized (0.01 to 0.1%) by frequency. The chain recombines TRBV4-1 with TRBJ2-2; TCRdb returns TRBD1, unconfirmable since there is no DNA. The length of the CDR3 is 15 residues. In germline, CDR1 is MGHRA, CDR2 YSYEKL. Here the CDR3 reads CASSLGRGNTGELFF.

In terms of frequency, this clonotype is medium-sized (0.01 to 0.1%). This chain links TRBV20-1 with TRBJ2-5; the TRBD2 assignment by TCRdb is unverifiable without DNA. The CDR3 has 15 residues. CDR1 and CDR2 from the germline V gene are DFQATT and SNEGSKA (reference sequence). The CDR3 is CSARSGTSGVKTQYF.

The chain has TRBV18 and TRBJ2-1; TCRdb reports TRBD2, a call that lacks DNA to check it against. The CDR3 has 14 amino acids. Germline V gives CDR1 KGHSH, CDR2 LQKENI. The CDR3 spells CASSRGLAGDEQFF.

CDR3 amino acids: CSADPGTINYEQYF. The gene calls are TRBV20-1 and TRBJ2-7; TCRdb's D gene call, TRBD2, goes unchecked for lack of DNA. Germline loops: CDR1 DFQATT, CDR2 SNEGSKA (reference sequence). This CDR3 is 14 amino acids long.

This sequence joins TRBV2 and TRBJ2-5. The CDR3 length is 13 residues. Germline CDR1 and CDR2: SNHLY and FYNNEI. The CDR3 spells CASSDRMGETQYF. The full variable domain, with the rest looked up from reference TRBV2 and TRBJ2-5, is EPEVTQTPSHQVTQMGQEVILRCVPISNHLYFYWYRQILGQKVEFLVSFYNNEISEKSEIFDDQFSVERPDGSNFTLKIRSTKLEDSAMYFCASSDRMGETQYFGPGTRLLVL.

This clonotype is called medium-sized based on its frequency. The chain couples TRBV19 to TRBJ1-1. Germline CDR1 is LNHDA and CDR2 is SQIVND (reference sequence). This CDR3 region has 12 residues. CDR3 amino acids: CASSNVGTEAFF.